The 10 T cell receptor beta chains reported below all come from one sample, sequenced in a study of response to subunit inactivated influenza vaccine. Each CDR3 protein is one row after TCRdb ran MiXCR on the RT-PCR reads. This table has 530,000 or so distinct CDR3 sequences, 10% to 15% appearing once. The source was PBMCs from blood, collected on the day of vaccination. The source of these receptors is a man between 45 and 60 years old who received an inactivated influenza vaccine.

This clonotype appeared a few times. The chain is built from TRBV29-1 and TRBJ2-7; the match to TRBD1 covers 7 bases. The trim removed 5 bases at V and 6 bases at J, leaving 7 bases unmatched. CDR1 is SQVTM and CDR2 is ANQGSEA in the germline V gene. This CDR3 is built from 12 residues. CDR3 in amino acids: CSVKGAVSEQYF. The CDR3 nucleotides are TGCAGCGTTAAGGGGGCGGTGTCCGAGCAGTACTTC.

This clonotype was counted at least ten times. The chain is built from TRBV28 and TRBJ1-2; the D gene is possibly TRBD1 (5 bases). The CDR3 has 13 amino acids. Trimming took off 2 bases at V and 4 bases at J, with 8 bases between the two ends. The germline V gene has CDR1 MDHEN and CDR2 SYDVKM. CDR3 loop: CASSLPGSYGYTF. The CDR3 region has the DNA TGTGCCAGCAGTTTACCAGGGAGCTATGGCTACACCTTC.

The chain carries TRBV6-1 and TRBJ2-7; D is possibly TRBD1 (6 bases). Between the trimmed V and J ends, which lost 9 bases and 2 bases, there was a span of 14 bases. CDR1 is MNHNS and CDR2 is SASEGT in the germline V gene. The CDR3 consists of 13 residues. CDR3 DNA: TGTGCCAGTCGAACTTGGGACACCTACGAGCAGTACTTC. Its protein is CASRTWDTYEQYF.

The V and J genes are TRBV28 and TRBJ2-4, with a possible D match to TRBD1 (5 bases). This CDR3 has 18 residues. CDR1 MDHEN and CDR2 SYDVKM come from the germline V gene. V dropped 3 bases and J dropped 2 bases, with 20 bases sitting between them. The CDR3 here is CASSFLVGFRETKNIQYF. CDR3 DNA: TGTGCCAGCAGTTTTCTTGTCGGTTTCAGGGAAACCAAAAACATTCAGTACTTC.

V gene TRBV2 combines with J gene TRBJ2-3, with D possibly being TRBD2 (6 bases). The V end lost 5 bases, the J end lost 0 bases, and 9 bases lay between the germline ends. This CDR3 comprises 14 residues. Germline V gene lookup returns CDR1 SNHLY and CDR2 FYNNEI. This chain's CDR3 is CASSMLASTDTQYF. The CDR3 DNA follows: TGTGCCAGCAGTATGCTAGCGAGCACAGATACGCAGTATTTT.

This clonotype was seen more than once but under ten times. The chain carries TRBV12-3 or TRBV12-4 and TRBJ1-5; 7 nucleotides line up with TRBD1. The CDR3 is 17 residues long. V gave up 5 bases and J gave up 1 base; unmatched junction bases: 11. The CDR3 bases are TGTGCCAGCAGTCCAGGGGGGGGCTTCAGGAGCAATCAGCCCCAGCATTTT. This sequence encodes CASSPGGGFRSNQPQHF.

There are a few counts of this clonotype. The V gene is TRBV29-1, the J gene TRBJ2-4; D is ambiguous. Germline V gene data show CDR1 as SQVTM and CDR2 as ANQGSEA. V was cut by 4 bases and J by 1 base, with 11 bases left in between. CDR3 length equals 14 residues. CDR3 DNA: TGCAGCGTTGCGAACCTCGTGGCCAAAAACATTCAGTACTTC. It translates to CSVANLVAKNIQYF.

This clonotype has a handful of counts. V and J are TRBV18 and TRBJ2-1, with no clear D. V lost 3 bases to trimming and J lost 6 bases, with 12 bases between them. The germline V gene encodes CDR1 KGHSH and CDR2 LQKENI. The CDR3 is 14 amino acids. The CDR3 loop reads CASSPSVLGNEQFF. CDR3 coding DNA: TGTGCCAGCTCACCGTCGGTTCTGGGCAATGAGCAGTTCTTC.

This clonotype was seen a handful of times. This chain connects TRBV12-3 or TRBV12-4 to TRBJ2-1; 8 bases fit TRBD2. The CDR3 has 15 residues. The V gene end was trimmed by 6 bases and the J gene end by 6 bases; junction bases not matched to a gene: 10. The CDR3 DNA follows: TGTGCCAGCAGCTCCGACGGGACTAGGAGCAATGAGCAGTTCTTC. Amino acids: CASSSDGTRSNEQFF.

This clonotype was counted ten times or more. CDR3 sequence (DNA): TGTGCCAGCAGCCGAGACAGGGGCCAAGAGACCCAGTACTTC. Translation gives CASSRDRGQETQYF. The chain has TRBV2 and TRBJ2-5; TRBD1 agrees at 8 bases. Germline CDR1 reads SNHLY; CDR2 reads FYNNEI. CDR3 length: 14 residues. The V and J ends lost 6 bases and 1 base, in that order; junction bases with no gene match: 4.